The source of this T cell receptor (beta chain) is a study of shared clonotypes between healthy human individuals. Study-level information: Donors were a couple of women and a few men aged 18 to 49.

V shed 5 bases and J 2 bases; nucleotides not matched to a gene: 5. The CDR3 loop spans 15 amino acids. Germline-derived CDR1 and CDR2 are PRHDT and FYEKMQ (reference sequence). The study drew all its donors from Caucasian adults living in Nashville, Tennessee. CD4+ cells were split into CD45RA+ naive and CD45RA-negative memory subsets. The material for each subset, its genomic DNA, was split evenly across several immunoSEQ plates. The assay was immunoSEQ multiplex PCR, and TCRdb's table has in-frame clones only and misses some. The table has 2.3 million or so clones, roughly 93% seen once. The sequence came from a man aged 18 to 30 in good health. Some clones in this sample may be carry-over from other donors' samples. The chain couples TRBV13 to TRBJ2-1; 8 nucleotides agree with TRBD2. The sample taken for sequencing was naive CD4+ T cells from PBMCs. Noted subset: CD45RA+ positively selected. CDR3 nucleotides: TGTGCCAGCAGCCCAACACTAGCGGCCTACAATGAGCAGTTCTTC. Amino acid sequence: CASSPTLAAYNEQFF.